This TCR beta chain was captured in a study of early T cells in non-severe SARS-CoV-2 infection. Study details: Chains from this unsorted whole-blood bulk RNA could not be paired. Notes on the study in general: Anti-spike CD8 specificities were favored by VDJdb matching, whose results missed private and CD4 specificities.

The library protocol tagged individual cDNA molecules with unique molecular identifiers. TCRdb fed the 5' RACE reads into MiXCR, producing one record per CDR3 protein. The sample includes roughly 70,000 distinct CDR3 sequences, roughly a fifth of them seen just once. A note on this clonotype: Its cognate antigen is unknown.

V was clipped by 3 bases and J by 4 bases, with 7 bases between them. This CDR3 spans 13 amino acids. This receptor was identified in an adult who was a healthcare worker with PCR-confirmed SARS-CoV-2 infection or an uninfected control (not recorded which). The rearrangement uses TRBV12-3 or TRBV12-4 and TRBJ2-1; D is unresolved. Specimen: whole blood, collected at baseline. CDR3 DNA sequence: TGTGCCAGCAGTTTTAACGGTTACAATGAGCAGTTCTTC. It specifies CASSFNGYNEQFF.